The 30 T cell receptor beta chains given below trace back to one sample, sequenced in a study of blood T cell repertoires in COVID-19. Sequenced by immunoSEQ multiplex PCR; TCRdb stores in-frame clones only, minus some. Of approximately 300,000 clones detected, around nine tenths appear once; the ten largest clones hold roughly a tenth. Sequenced sample: PBMCs or T cells enriched from blood (not recorded which). The receptor set was obtained from a woman younger than 45 who had recovered from COVID-19.

The chain has TRBV6-1 and TRBJ1-2; 7 bases are a match to TRBD1. Germline trimming cut 5 bases from V and 0 bases from J; bases unmatched to any gene: 6. The CDR3 is 15 amino acids. The germline CDR1 and CDR2 sequences are MNHNS and SASEGT. The CDR3 DNA is TGTGCCAGCAGTTTTTACAGGGGAACTAACTATGGCTACACCTTC. Its protein product is CASSFYRGTNYGYTF.

This clone was seen many times. The V gene is TRBV6-5, the J gene TRBJ1-5; the match to TRBD1 covers 9 bases. Germline CDR1 reads MNHEY; CDR2 reads SVGAGI. This CDR3 is 15 amino acids long. The V and J ends lost 6 bases and 2 bases, in that order; junction bases with no gene match: 5. CDR3 sequence: CASRPQGAGNQPQHF. The CDR3 DNA reads TGTGCCAGCAGGCCACAGGGGGCAGGCAATCAGCCCCAGCATTTT.

On this clone: In the same sample, other DNA sequences code for this CDR3. The V and J genes are TRBV6-5 and TRBJ1-5, with D unresolved. The CDR3 extends over 13 amino acids. Germline V lookup: CDR1 MNHEY, CDR2 SVGAGI. Trimming cost V 2 bases and J 4 bases, with 6 bases left between them. The CDR3 here is CASSYNSNQPQHF. In DNA form, the CDR3 reads TGTGCCAGCAGTTACAACAGTAATCAGCCCCAGCATTTT.

The J gene is TRBJ2-7, the V gene TRBV6-2 or TRBV6-3; no reliable D call. V was shortened by 6 bases and J by 1 base, with 19 bases between the two germline ends. CDR1 is MNHEY, CDR2 SVGEGT, per germline. The CDR3 sequence is 16 residues long. The CDR3 region has the DNA TGTGCCAGCAGCCCTCGTGGCGGATCGGAATCCTACGAGCAGTACTTC. It translates to CASSPRGGSESYEQYF.

V is TRBV3-1 (or the pseudogene TRBV3-2) and J is TRBJ2-2; 11 positions agree with TRBD2. With V trimmed by 8 bases and J by 6 bases, 5 bases remained unmatched. The germline gives CDR1 LGHDT, CDR2 YNNKEL (reference sequence). The CDR3 consists of 14 residues. The CDR3 region has the DNA TGTGCCAGCGCCCTAGCGGGAGGCGCCGGGGAGCTGTTTTTT. Protein: CASALAGGAGELFF.

This clone was seen a single time. This sequence joins TRBV7-9 and TRBJ2-1; D perhaps matches TRBD2 (6 bases). In germline, CDR1 is SEHNR, CDR2 FQNEAQ (reference sequence). CDR3 length equals 14 residues. Deletions cut 2 bases from V and 5 bases from J, with 10 bases between. The CDR3 region has the DNA TGTGCCAGCAGCTTACGGGACTTAGACAATGAGCAGTTCTTC. It is translated as CASSLRDLDNEQFF.

The chain combines TRBV7-2 with TRBJ2-3; D is undetermined. This CDR3 has 13 residues. Per germline, CDR1 SGHTA and CDR2 FQGNSA. V was clipped by 7 bases and J by 6 bases, with 14 bases between them. The CDR3 reads CASILNSADTQYF. CDR3 in DNA: TGTGCCAGCATCCTTAACTCCGCTGATACGCAGTATTTT. Combining the CDR3 with reference TRBV7-2 and TRBJ2-3 gives the whole variable domain GAGVSQSPSNKVTEKGKDVELRCDPISGHTALYWYRQSLGQGLEFLIYFQGNSAPDKSGLPSDRFSAERTGGSVSTLTIQRTQQEDSAVYLCASILNSADTQYFGPGTRLTVL.

CDR3 protein: CASSTNTFLVRPNYGYTF. The CDR3 DNA is TGTGCCAGCAGCACTAACACTTTCCTAGTGCGTCCCAACTATGGCTACACCTTC. The J gene is TRBJ1-2, the V gene TRBV28, with no clear D. V was pared by 6 bases and J by 2 bases, with 25 bases between. This CDR3 has 18 residues. The germline CDR1 and CDR2 sequences are MDHEN and SYDVKM.

J is TRBJ2-7 and V is TRBV25-1, with D possibly matching TRBD1 (6 bases). Germline V gives CDR1 MGHDK, CDR2 SYGVNS. The CDR3 runs to 14 residues. The V end lost 1 base, the J end lost 3 bases, and 10 bases lay between the germline ends. CDR3 DNA: TGTGCCAGCAGTGAATGGCCCAGGGGCTACGAGCAGTACTTC. This sequence encodes CASSEWPRGYEQYF.

The table lists this clone with a few counts. The chain has TRBV27 and TRBJ1-5, with D maybe TRBD1 (6 bases). Per the germline V gene, CDR1 is MNHEY and CDR2 is SMNVEV (reference sequence). CDR3 size: 14 residues. Between the trimmed V and J ends, which lost 4 bases and 5 bases, there was a span of 12 bases. CDR3 loop: CASSWGLGDQPQHF. The CDR3 bases are TGTGCCAGCAGTTGGGGGCTGGGGGATCAGCCCCAGCATTTT.

The chain carries TRBV4-1 and TRBJ2-1, with 8 bases lining up with TRBD2. With 10 bases clipped from V and 5 bases from J, the junction kept 10 bases outside the gene matches. From germline, CDR1 is MGHRA and CDR2 YSYEKL. The CDR3 is 14 residues long. CDR3 amino acids: CATGRESNNNEQFF. As DNA, the CDR3 is TGCGCCACCGGGAGGGAGTCAAATAACAATGAGCAGTTCTTC.

The V call is TRBV4-1, the J call TRBJ2-3; 9 bases line up with TRBD2. CDR1 MGHRA and CDR2 YSYEKL come from the germline V gene. The CDR3 extends over 16 amino acids. With V trimmed by 3 bases and J by 5 bases, 9 bases remained unmatched. The CDR3 protein is CASSHLSGRTLDTQYF. The CDR3 nucleotides read TGCGCCAGCAGCCACTTAAGCGGGAGGACATTAGATACGCAGTATTTT.

CDR3 sequence: CASSLLRGAANEQFF. The CDR3 DNA sequence: TGTGCCAGCAGCTTACTTCGCGGGGCGGCCAATGAGCAGTTCTTC. The gene calls are TRBV11-1 and TRBJ2-1, with a possible D match to TRBD2 (6 bases). CDR3 length: 15 residues. Trimming removed 2 bases at V and 6 bases at J, with 14 bases between. Germline values: CDR1 SGHAT, CDR2 FQDESV (reference sequence).

This clone was picked up one time. The chain employs TRBV10-3 and TRBJ2-1; 11 nucleotides match TRBD2. Germline V gives CDR1 ENHRY, CDR2 SYGVKD. J was trimmed by 7 bases and V by 7 bases; bases with no gene match: 9. CDR3 length: 15 amino acids. The CDR3 spells CAIKPTSGDYNEQFF. CDR3 DNA: TGTGCCATCAAGCCGACTAGCGGGGACTATAATGAGCAGTTCTTC.

This chain joins TRBV4-2 and TRBJ1-6, with D possibly matching TRBD1 (5 bases). Germline assignment: CDR1 LGHNA and CDR2 YNFKEQ. The CDR3 consists of 14 residues. Trimming shortened V by 2 bases and J by 7 bases, and 9 bases separated the two germline ends. The CDR3 coding sequence is TGTGCCAGCAGCCAACAGGGTGGGAATTCACCCCTCCACTTT. Protein product: CASSQQGGNSPLHF.

In DNA form, the CDR3 reads TGTGCCAGCAGCCAAGACACAGGATCGAGAGGTCAGCCCCAGCATTTT. Translating it yields CASSQDTGSRGQPQHF. The rearrangement joins TRBV3-1 (or the pseudogene TRBV3-2) to TRBJ1-5; possibly TRBD1 for D (5 bases). The CDR3 is made up of 16 amino acids. Germline loops: CDR1 LGHDT, CDR2 YNNKEL (reference sequence). The V and J ends lost 0 bases and 6 bases respectively, with 15 bases between them.

V and J are TRBV2 and TRBJ2-5; TRBD1 matches at 7 bases. Germline loops: CDR1 SNHLY, CDR2 FYNNEI. J gave up 5 bases and V 8 bases, and 11 bases lay outside the gene matches. CDR3 size: 14 residues. The CDR3 protein is CASLPLTGLETQYF. The DNA of the CDR3 is TGTGCCAGCCTCCCCCTGACAGGGTTGGAGACCCAGTACTTC.

This rearrangement joins TRBV7-4 to TRBJ2-7, with 10 bases matching TRBD2. The CDR3 sequence is 17 residues long. Per germline, CDR1 SGHVT and CDR2 SQSDAQ. The junction had 14 bases not matched to a gene; V was cut back by 5 bases and J by 4 bases. In DNA form, the CDR3 reads TGTGCCAGCAGCCAACCGGTCGAGCGGGAGGGTGGATACGAGCAGTACTTC. Protein: CASSQPVEREGGYEQYF.

The chain employs TRBV5-6 and TRBJ1-6, with D unclear. This CDR3 comprises 11 residues. V lost 2 bases to trimming and J lost 9 bases, with 3 bases between them. Germline CDR1 reads SGHDT; CDR2 reads YYEEEE. The CDR3 bases are TGTGCCAGCAGCTTTAGTTCACCCCTCCACTTT. This translates into CASSFSSPLHF. The full variable domain, rest sourced from reference TRBV5-6 and TRBJ1-6, is DAGVTQSPTHLIKTRGQQVTLRCSPKSGHDTVSWYQQALGQGPQFIFQYYEEEERQRGNFPDRFSGHQFPNYSSELNVNALLLGDSALYLCASSFSSPLHFGNGTRLTVT.

V usage is TRBV29-1 and J usage is TRBJ2-7; the match to TRBD1 covers 7 bases. Germline values: CDR1 SQVTM, CDR2 ANQGSEA. There are 14 residues in the CDR3. With V trimmed by 0 bases and J by 2 bases, 4 bases remained unmatched. The CDR3 here is CSVEEGQYTYEQYF. The CDR3 DNA follows: TGCAGCGTTGAAGAGGGACAGTACACCTACGAGCAGTACTTC.

The J gene is TRBJ1-5, the V gene TRBV28; TRBD1 matches at 7 bases. Trimming took 7 bases from V and 3 from J; bases not matched to a gene: 6. The CDR3 contains 14 residues. Germline values: CDR1 MDHEN, CDR2 SYDVKM. CDR3 nucleotide sequence: TGTGCCAGCAACATTGGACAGGACAATCAGCCCCAGCATTTT. Translation gives CASNIGQDNQPQHF.

The CDR3 region is CASSSRNRGPYEQYF. CDR3 DNA: TGTGCCAGCAGCTCCCGAAACAGGGGGCCCTACGAGCAGTACTTC. This chain uses TRBV5-6 with TRBJ2-7; TRBD1 matches at 9 bases. Germline V lookup: CDR1 SGHDT, CDR2 YYEEEE. Unmatched junction bases numbered 6, after V lost 3 bases and J lost 2 bases. The CDR3 loop spans 15 amino acids.

The genes are TRBV13 and TRBJ2-2; D is undetermined. The germline CDR1 and CDR2 sequences are PRHDT and FYEKMQ (reference sequence). The CDR3 loop spans 13 amino acids. V lost 3 bases, J lost 10 bases, and 12 bases lay in between. CDR3 sequence (DNA): TGTGCCAGCAGCTTTCATCCCCGCGAGGAGCTGTTTTTT. Its translation: CASSFHPREELFF.

The chain carries TRBV6-5 and TRBJ1-5; D uncertain. The germline V and J ends were trimmed by 2 bases and 3 bases, with 8 bases remaining between them. Looked up from germline, CDR1 is MNHEY and CDR2 is SVGAGI. This CDR3 has 14 amino acids. The DNA of the CDR3 is TGTGCCAGCAGTTACGGCCTTAACAATCAGCCCCAGCATTTT. Residues: CASSYGLNNQPQHF.

The V call is TRBV5-4, the J call TRBJ2-1; D unresolved. The CDR3 has 12 residues. Germline V gene data show CDR1 as SGHNT and CDR2 as YYREEE (reference sequence). Trimming left V 3 bases short and J 7 bases short, with 8 bases between. CDR3 in DNA: TGTGCCAGCAGCTACCGAGAAAATGAGCAGTTCTTC. It translates to CASSYRENEQFF.

This chain joins TRBV6-2 or TRBV6-3 and TRBJ1-2, with a weak D call TRBD1 (6 bases). CDR3 length equals 13 residues. Trimming stripped 5 bases from V and 4 bases from J, with 11 bases between. Germline lookup yields CDR1 MNHEY and CDR2 SVGEGT. The CDR3 nucleotides read TGTGCCAGCAGTCCCACAGGGTTCTATGGCTACACCTTC. It translates to CASSPTGFYGYTF.

The rearrangement joins TRBV27 to TRBJ1-5; D unclear. CDR1 is MNHEY, CDR2 SMNVEV, per germline (reference sequence). The CDR3 contains 13 residues. The V gene lost 2 bases and the J gene lost 4 bases, with 6 bases spanning the gap. The CDR3 loop is CASSLNTNQPQHF. The CDR3 nucleotides are TGTGCCAGCAGTTTAAATACAAATCAGCCCCAGCATTTT.

This clone was found a few times. The V call is TRBV10-1, the J call TRBJ2-3; no clear D gene. There are 13 residues in the CDR3. Germline CDR1 reads WNHNN; CDR2 reads SYGVQD (reference sequence). Trimming removed 4 bases from V and 0 bases from J, with 5 bases in between. The CDR3 reads CASSGASTDTQYF. The DNA for the CDR3 is TGCGCCAGCAGTGGGGCTAGCACAGATACGCAGTATTTT.

This chain joins TRBV23-1 and TRBJ2-7; 8 bases map to TRBD1. TRBV23-1 is labeled an ORF, and its function is uncertain. The CDR3 contains 19 residues. The junction had 25 bases not matched to a gene; V was cut back by 6 bases and J by 6 bases. DNA of the CDR3: TGCGCCAGCAGCAAGATCCGGGACAGGTTGTTGGCCGGGCGGTCCGAGCAGTACTTC. Translation: CASSKIRDRLLAGRSEQYF.

The chain recombines TRBV4-1 with TRBJ1-5; perhaps TRBD1 as D (6 bases). CDR3 length: 17 amino acids. Per the germline V gene, CDR1 is MGHRA and CDR2 is YSYEKL. V lost 1 base to trimming and J lost 0 bases, with 13 bases between them. CDR3 sequence (DNA): TGCGCCAGCAGCCAAGCAGCAGGGGCAGTTAGCAATCAGCCCCAGCATTTT. It encodes CASSQAAGAVSNQPQHF.